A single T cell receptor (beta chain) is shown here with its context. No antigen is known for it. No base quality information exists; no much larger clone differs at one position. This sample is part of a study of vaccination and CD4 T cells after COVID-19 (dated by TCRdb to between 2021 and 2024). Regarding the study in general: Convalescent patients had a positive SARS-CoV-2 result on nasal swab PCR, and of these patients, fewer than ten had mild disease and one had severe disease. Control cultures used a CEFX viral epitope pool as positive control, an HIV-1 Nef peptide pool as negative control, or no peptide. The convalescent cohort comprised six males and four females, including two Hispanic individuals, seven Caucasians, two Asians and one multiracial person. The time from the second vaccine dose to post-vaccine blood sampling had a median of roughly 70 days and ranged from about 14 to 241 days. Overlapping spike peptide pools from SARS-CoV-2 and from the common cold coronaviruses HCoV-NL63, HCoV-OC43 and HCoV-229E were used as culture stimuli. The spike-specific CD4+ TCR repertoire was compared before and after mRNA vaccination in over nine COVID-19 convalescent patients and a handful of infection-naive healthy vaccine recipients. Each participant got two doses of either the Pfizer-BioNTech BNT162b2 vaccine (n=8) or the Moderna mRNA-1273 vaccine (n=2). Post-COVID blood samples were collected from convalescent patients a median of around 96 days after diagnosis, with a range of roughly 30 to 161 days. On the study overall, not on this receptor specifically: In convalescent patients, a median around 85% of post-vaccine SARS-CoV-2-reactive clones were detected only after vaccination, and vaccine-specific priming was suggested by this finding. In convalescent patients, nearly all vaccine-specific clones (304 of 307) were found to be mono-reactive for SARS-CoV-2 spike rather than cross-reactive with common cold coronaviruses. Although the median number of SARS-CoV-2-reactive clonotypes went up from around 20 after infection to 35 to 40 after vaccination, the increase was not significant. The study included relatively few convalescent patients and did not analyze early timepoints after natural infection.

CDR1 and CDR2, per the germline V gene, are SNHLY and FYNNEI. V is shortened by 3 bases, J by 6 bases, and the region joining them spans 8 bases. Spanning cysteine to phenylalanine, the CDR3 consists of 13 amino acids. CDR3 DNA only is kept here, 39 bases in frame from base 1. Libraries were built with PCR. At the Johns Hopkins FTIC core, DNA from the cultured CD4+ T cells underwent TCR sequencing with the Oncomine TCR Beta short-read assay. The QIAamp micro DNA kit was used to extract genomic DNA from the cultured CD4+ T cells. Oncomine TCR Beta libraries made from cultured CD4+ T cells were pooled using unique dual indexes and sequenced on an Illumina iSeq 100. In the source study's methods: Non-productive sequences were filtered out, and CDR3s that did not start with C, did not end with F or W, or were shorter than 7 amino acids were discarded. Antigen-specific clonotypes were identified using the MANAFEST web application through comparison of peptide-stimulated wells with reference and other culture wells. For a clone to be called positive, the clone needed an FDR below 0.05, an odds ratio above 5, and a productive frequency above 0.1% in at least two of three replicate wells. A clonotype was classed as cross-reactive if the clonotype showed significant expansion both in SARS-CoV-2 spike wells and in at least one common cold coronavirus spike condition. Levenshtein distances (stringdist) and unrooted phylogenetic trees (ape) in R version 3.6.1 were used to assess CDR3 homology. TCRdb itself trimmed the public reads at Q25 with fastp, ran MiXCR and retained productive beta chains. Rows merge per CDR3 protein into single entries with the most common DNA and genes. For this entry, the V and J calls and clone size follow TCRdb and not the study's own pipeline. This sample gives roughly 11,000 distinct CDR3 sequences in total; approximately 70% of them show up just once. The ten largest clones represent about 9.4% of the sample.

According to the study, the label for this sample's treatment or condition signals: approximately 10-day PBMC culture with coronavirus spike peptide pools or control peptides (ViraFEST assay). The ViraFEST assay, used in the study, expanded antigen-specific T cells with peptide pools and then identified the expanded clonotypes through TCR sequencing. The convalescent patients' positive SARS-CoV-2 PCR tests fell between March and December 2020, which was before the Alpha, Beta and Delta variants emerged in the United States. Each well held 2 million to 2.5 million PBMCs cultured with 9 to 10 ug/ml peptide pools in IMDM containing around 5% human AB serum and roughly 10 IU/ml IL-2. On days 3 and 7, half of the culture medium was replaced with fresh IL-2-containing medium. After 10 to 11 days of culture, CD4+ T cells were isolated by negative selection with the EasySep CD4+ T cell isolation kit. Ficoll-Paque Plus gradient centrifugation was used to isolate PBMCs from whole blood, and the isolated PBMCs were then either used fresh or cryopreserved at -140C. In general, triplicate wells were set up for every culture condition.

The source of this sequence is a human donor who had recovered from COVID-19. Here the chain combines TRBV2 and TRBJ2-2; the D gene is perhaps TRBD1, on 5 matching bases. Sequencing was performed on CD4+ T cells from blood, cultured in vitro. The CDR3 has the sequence CASSDTGAGELFF. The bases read TGTGCCAGCAGTGATACAGGCGCCGGGGAGCTGTTTTTT.